A single sample is the source of the 10 T cell receptor beta chains below, sequenced in a study of OX40 agonist ivuxolimab in advanced cancers. Profiled with immunoSEQ multiplex PCR; TCRdb holds only in-frame clones, not every one. The data contain 40,000 to 60,000 clones, about nine tenths of them singletons. Source: CD4+ or CD8+ T cells sorted from blood, taken in a trial of the OX40 agonist ivuxolimab. The receptors come from an adult with an advanced solid tumor such as melanoma, head and neck, liver or kidney cancer.

This rearrangement joins TRBV7-8 to TRBJ2-7, with 8 positions matching TRBD1. CDR3 length: 17 residues. CDR1 is SGHVS, CDR2 FQNEAQ, per germline. Trimming removed 4 bases from V and 2 bases from J; junction bases left unmatched: 13. The CDR3 DNA follows: TGTGCCAGCAGCTCTGACAGGGGCGCATCAGGGACCTACGAGCAGTACTTC. Translating gives CASSSDRGASGTYEQYF.

The V gene is TRBV7-3, the J gene TRBJ2-5; 9 positions match TRBD2. The end of the DNA fits TRBJ2-7 better, so the J call may be wrong. Looked up from germline, CDR1 is SGHTA and CDR2 is FQGTGA. The CDR3 length is 14 residues. The CDR3 DNA sequence: TGTGCCAGCAGTTCAAGCGGGGGGTTCAACGAGCAGTACTTC. It encodes CASSSSGGFNEQYF.

There are a few counts of this clone. This sequence joins TRBV28 and TRBJ1-1, with 10 positions matching TRBD1. Germline V gene data show CDR1 as MDHEN and CDR2 as SYDVKM. V shed 6 bases and J 6 bases; nucleotides not matched to a gene: 7. This CDR3 has 14 residues. The CDR3 sequence: CASRQGTGAPEAFF. The CDR3 DNA is TGTGCCAGCAGGCAAGGGACAGGGGCCCCTGAAGCTTTCTTT. Complete variable domain (other parts from reference TRBV28 and TRBJ1-1): DVKVTQSSRYLVKRTGEKVFLECVQDMDHENMFWYRQDPGLGLRLIYFSYDVKMKEKGDIPEGYSVSREKKERFSLILESASTNQTSMYLCASRQGTGAPEAFFGQGTRLTVV.

This clone has just a few counts. This chain uses TRBV7-2 with TRBJ1-6; D not resolved. Trimming cost V 5 bases and J 8 bases, with 4 bases left between them. The CDR3 has 11 amino acids. In germline, CDR1 is SGHTA, CDR2 FQGNSA. CDR3: CASSLDSPLHF. The CDR3 nucleotides are TGTGCCAGCAGCCTAGATTCACCCCTCCACTTT.

V gene TRBV19 combines with J gene TRBJ1-5, with D possibly being TRBD1 (5 bases). Germline V lookup: CDR1 LNHDA, CDR2 SQIVND (reference sequence). The CDR3 totals 12 residues. The V gene lost 5 bases and the J gene lost 11 bases, with 13 bases spanning the gap. CDR3 coding DNA: TGTGCCAGTAGTGTTGATTGGGGGGCCCAGCATTTT. Translation: CASSVDWGAQHF.

The chain couples TRBV4-3 to TRBJ2-1; TRBD2 agrees at 15 bases. J gave up 8 bases and V 5 bases, and 7 bases lay outside the gene matches. CDR1 and CDR2 from the germline V gene are LGHNA and YSLEER. The CDR3 extends over 16 amino acids. CDR3 amino acids: CASSFGLAGGIYEQFF. The DNA for the CDR3 is TGCGCCAGCAGCTTCGGACTAGCGGGGGGGATTTATGAGCAGTTCTTC.

As DNA, the CDR3 is TGTGCCAGCAGCTTAGGTTTCAGCTCCTACGAGCAGTACTTC. Translating gives CASSLGFSSYEQYF. V and J are TRBV11-1 and TRBJ2-7; D unclear. Germline V gene sequence: CDR1 SGHAT, CDR2 FQDESV (reference sequence). The V and J ends lost 1 base and 0 bases respectively, with 7 bases between them. CDR3 length: 14 amino acids.

V and J are TRBV19 and TRBJ1-5, with 9 bases identical to TRBD1. Per germline, CDR1 LNHDA and CDR2 SQIVND (reference sequence). After removal of 3 bases from V and 4 bases from J, the junction contained 10 bases not matched to a gene. There are 17 residues in the CDR3. The CDR3 reads CASSMLSGQGGNQPQHF. The CDR3 DNA reads TGTGCCAGTAGTATGCTCTCGGGACAGGGAGGGAATCAGCCCCAGCATTTT.

The chain links TRBV7-9 to TRBJ1-4, with no clear D. The ends were cut back, 4 bases at V and 7 bases at J, with 10 bases in the middle. The germline CDR1 and CDR2 sequences are SEHNR and FQNEAQ (reference sequence). The CDR3 is 13 residues long. The CDR3 DNA is TGTGCCAGCAGCTGGCGAGGGTCTGAAAAACTGTTTTTT. Its protein is CASSWRGSEKLFF.

V usage is TRBV9 and J usage is TRBJ1-3; D is perhaps TRBD1 (6 bases). The CDR3 is made up of 15 amino acids. V lost 1 base and J 4 bases, leaving 12 bases between the germline ends. The germline V gene encodes CDR1 SGDLS and CDR2 YYNGEE. CDR3 DNA sequence: TGTGCCAGCAGCGTAACGGCAGGGGAGGGAAACACCATATATTTT. Residues: CASSVTAGEGNTIYF. The full variable domain, in which reference TRBV9 and TRBJ1-3 provide the parts outside the CDR3, is DSGVTQTPKHLITATGQRVTLRCSPRSGDLSVYWYQQSLDQGLQFLIQYYNGEERAKGNILERFSAQQFPDLHSELNLSSLELGDSALYFCASSVTAGEGNTIYFGEGSWLTVV.